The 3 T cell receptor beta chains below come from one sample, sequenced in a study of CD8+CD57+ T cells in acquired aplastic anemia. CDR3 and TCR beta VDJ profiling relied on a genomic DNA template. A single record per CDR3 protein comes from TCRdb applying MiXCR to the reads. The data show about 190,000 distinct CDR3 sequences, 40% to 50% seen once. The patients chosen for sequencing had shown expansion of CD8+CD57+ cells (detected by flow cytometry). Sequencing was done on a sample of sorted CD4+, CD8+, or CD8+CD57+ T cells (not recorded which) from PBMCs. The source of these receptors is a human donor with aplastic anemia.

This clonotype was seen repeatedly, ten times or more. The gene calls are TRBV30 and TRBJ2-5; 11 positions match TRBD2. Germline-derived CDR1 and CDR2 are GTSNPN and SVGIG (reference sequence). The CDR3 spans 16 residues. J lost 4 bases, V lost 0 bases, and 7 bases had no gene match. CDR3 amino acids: CAWSVGSGRAGETQYF. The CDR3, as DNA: TGTGCCTGGAGTGTTGGTAGCGGGAGGGCCGGAGAGACCCAGTACTTC.

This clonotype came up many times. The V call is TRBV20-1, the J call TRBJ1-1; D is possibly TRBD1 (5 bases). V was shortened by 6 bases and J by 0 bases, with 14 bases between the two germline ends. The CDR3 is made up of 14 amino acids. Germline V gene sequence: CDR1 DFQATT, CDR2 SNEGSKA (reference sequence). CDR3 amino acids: CSAAGAPMNTEAFF. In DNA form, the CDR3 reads TGCAGTGCGGCCGGGGCCCCGATGAACACTGAAGCTTTCTTT.

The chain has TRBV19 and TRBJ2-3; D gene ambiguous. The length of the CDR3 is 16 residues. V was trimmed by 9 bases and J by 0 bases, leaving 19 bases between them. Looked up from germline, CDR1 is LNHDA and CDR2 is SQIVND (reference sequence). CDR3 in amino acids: CASSELPWASTDTQYF. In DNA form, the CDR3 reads TGTGCCAGCAGTGAACTTCCGTGGGCGAGCACAGATACGCAGTATTTT. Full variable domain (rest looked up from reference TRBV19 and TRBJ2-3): DGGITQSPKYLFRKEGQNVTLSCEQNLNHDAMYWYRQDPGQGLRLIYYSQIVNDFQKGDIAEGYSVSREKKESFPLTVTSAQKNPTAFYLCASSELPWASTDTQYFGPGTRLTVL.